The 9 T cell receptor beta chains given below trace back to one sample, sequenced in a study of blood T cells in healthy people across ages. A second PCR of about 7 to 11 cycles used a sample-barcoded 5' primer and a J-beta primer mix. TCRdb passed the 5' RACE reads through MiXCR, listing each CDR3 protein once. The sample records roughly 930,000 distinct CDR3 sequences, roughly 52% being singletons. Sequences were obtained from blood. Source of these receptors: a young man in good health.

The rearrangement links TRBV27 to TRBJ1-5; 8 nucleotides match TRBD1. The CDR3 loop spans 16 amino acids. CDR1 is MNHEY and CDR2 is SMNVEV in the germline V gene (reference sequence). V shed 1 base, J shed 8 bases, and the junction held 10 bases outside the gene matches. CDR3 DNA sequence: TGTGCCAGCAGTTTATGGTCAGGGGGCGTTACTGAGCCCCAGCATTTT. Protein sequence: CASSLWSGGVTEPQHF.

This clonotype has more than one count but fewer than ten. The rearrangement links TRBV5-5 to TRBJ1-2; 8 bases are shared with TRBD1. The CDR3 loop spans 13 amino acids. The germline V gene encodes CDR1 SGHKS and CDR2 YYEKEE (reference sequence). V shed 4 bases and J 3 bases; nucleotides not matched to a gene: 2. The chain's CDR3 is CASSMTGDYGYTF. Here the CDR3 DNA reads TGTGCCAGCAGCATGACAGGGGACTATGGCTACACCTTC.

The chain is built from TRBV7-2 and TRBJ2-1; D is ambiguous. Trimming stripped 7 bases from V and 5 bases from J, with 6 bases between. The CDR3 is 11 residues long. The germline gives CDR1 SGHTA, CDR2 FQGNSA. As DNA, the CDR3 is TGTGCCAGCAAATCGGACAATGAGCAGTTCTTC. It is translated as CASKSDNEQFF.

V is TRBV2 and J is TRBJ2-2; TRBD2 might be the D (7 bases). Trimming removed 10 bases at V and 7 bases at J, with 16 bases between. The CDR3 runs to 13 residues. CDR1 is SNHLY and CDR2 is FYNNEI in the germline V gene. The chain's CDR3 is CATQGGGDGELFF. CDR3 DNA: TGTGCCACCCAGGGAGGGGGTGACGGGGAGCTGTTTTTT.

The chain couples TRBV6-5 to TRBJ2-4; TRBD1 aligns across 8 bases. TRBJ2-7 explains the end of the DNA better; the J call may be wrong. Per germline, CDR1 MNHEY and CDR2 SVGAGI. CDR3 length: 15 residues. CDR3 residues: CASSYSRTGRYEQYF. The CDR3 DNA reads TGTGCCAGCAGTTACTCCAGGACAGGGAGATACGAGCAGTACTTC.

This clonotype occurred a few times. The chain is built from TRBV6-2 or TRBV6-3 and TRBJ2-1; D might be TRBD1 (7 bases). The germline V gene has CDR1 MNHEY and CDR2 SVGEGT. With 8 bases removed from V and 6 bases from J, the gap between germline ends came to 23 bases. The CDR3 runs 16 residues. The CDR3 spells CASGERGGGQFNEQFF. In nucleotides, the CDR3 is TGTGCCAGCGGGGAGAGAGGAGGGGGCCAGTTCAATGAGCAGTTCTTC.

The chain recombines TRBV6-5 with TRBJ1-2; 7 bases match TRBD1. With V trimmed by 5 bases and J by 3 bases, 3 bases remained unmatched. CDR3 size: 13 residues. In germline, CDR1 is MNHEY, CDR2 SVGAGI. The CDR3 DNA reads as TGTGCCAGCAGTACGGGACAGCACTATGGCTACACCTTC. Translating it yields CASSTGQHYGYTF.

V usage is TRBV7-2 and J usage is TRBJ2-4; no clear D. The CDR3 extends over 16 amino acids. V lost 2 bases to trimming and J lost 7 bases, with 18 bases between them. CDR1 is SGHTA and CDR2 is FQGNSA in the germline V gene. The chain's CDR3 is CASSLRPQTGGNIQYF. Here the CDR3 DNA reads TGTGCCAGCAGCTTACGGCCCCAAACCGGCGGCAACATTCAGTACTTC.

The genes are TRBV10-3 and TRBJ1-2; D is uncertain. The CDR3 contains 13 residues. CDR1 and CDR2 from the germline V gene are ENHRY and SYGVKD. The ends were cut back, 3 bases at V and 4 bases at J, with 9 bases in the middle. CDR3 sequence: CAISDGHSYGYTF. CDR3 sequence (DNA): TGTGCCATCAGTGACGGGCACTCCTATGGCTACACCTTC.